These 4 T cell receptor beta chains came from one sample sequenced in a study of graft-versus-host responses after intestinal transplantation. Repertoires were generated with immunoSEQ multiplex PCR, while TCRdb's copy carries only in-frame clones and drops some. The table has around 96,000 clones, approximately 90% seen once. Material: PBMCs, obtained 450 to 480 days after intestinal transplant. These TCRs come from a human patient who received an intestinal transplant, so some T cells may come from the graft donor.

V usage is TRBV29-1 and J usage is TRBJ2-4; D possibly uses TRBD1 or TRBD2 (7 bases each). Germline lookup yields CDR1 SQVTM and CDR2 ANQGSEA. V shed 0 bases and J shed 3 bases, with 12 bases lying between them. The CDR3 has 15 amino acids. CDR3 amino acids: CSVEEGGGSKNIQYF. CDR3 coding DNA: TGCAGCGTTGAAGAGGGAGGGGGCAGCAAAAACATTCAGTACTTC.

The chain carries TRBV4-2 and TRBJ2-3; 12 positions agree with TRBD2. Germline V gene data show CDR1 as LGHNA and CDR2 as YNFKEQ. Trimming at V came to 1 base and at J to 5 bases, leaving 1 base not matched to a gene. This CDR3 contains 15 residues. CDR3 sequence reads: CASSQGGLAGDTQYF. CDR3 in DNA: TGTGCCAGCAGCCAAGGGGGACTAGCGGGAGATACGCAGTATTTT.

The genes are TRBV6-6 and TRBJ1-2; D perhaps matches TRBD1 (6 bases). Trimming cost V 5 bases and J 7 bases, with 11 bases left between them. This CDR3 spans 12 amino acids. Per the germline V gene, CDR1 is MNHNY and CDR2 is SVGAGI (reference sequence). This chain's CDR3 is CASSDWGAGYTF. The CDR3 DNA sequence: TGTGCCAGCAGTGATTGGGGGGCTGGCTACACCTTC.

The chain recombines TRBV27 with TRBJ2-7; possibly TRBD1 for D (5 bases). The V end lost 0 bases, the J end lost 5 bases, and 14 bases lay between the germline ends. Germline V gives CDR1 MNHEY, CDR2 SMNVEV (reference sequence). The length of the CDR3 is 15 residues. CDR3 DNA sequence: TGTGCCAGCAGTTTATCTAGGGCAGGGTCCCACGAGCAGTACTTC. Translating it yields CASSLSRAGSHEQYF.